Each of the 15 T cell receptor beta chains below was sequenced from the same sample in a study of cytomegalovirus exposure and HLA in healthy donors. Primers: 60 Vbeta forward and 13 Jbeta reverse. Sequencing used immunoSEQ multiplex PCR; TCRdb keeps in-frame clones, though not all of them. The sample contains roughly 180,000 clones, almost 85% of which appear only once. The sequencing sample was made of PBMCs. Receptors originate from a man younger than 40 in good health and CMV-seronegative.

The V call is TRBV5-1, the J call TRBJ1-2; D not certain. The length of the CDR3 is 13 residues. Trimming pared 0 bases from V and 4 bases from J, leaving 7 bases between. Germline V lookup: CDR1 SGHRS, CDR2 YFSETQ. The DNA for the CDR3 is TGCGCCAGCAGCTTGGAAGTGGCCTATGGCTACACCTTC. Its protein product is CASSLEVAYGYTF.

The V gene is TRBV15, the J gene TRBJ2-5, with TRBD2 matching 8 bases. CDR1 is LNHNV and CDR2 is YYDKDF in the germline V gene (reference sequence). V was clipped by 5 bases and J by 2 bases; unmatched bases: 7. There are 15 residues in the CDR3. The CDR3 region has the DNA TGTGCCACCAGCCCTAGGGCGGGGGGTCAAGAGACCCAGTACTTC. It encodes CATSPRAGGQETQYF.

V gene TRBV28 combines with J gene TRBJ2-7, with 10 bases matching TRBD1. CDR3 length equals 14 residues. Germline V gene data show CDR1 as MDHEN and CDR2 as SYDVKM. V trimming: 7 bases; J trimming: 3 bases; junction bases outside the gene matches: 6. CDR3 coding DNA: TGTGCCAGCACCCAGACAGGGGGCTTCTACGAGCAGTACTTC. This encodes CASTQTGGFYEQYF.

The chain is built from TRBV5-1 and TRBJ2-7; 7 nucleotides align to TRBD2. Trimming removed 4 bases from V and 5 bases from J; junction bases left unmatched: 9. The CDR3 sequence is 14 residues long. Looked up from germline, CDR1 is SGHRS and CDR2 is YFSETQ. The CDR3 DNA reads as TGCGCCAGCAGCCCCGCGGGACTACGGGACGAGCAGTACTTC. Translation: CASSPAGLRDEQYF.

This chain connects TRBV9 to TRBJ1-5; 7 bases agree with TRBD1. V lost 0 bases to trimming and J lost 9 bases; unmatched junction nucleotides: 6. This CDR3 is 14 amino acids long. Germline V gene sequence: CDR1 SGDLS, CDR2 YYNGEE. The CDR3 nucleotides read TGTGCCAGCAGCGTAGGCGGAGGGGGCTTGCCCCAGCATTTT. Amino acids: CASSVGGGGLPQHF.

This clone appeared once. The rearrangement uses TRBV11-2 and TRBJ1-6; 8 bases align to TRBD1. The CDR3 totals 14 residues. Per germline, CDR1 SGHAT and CDR2 FQNNGV. Trimming took 4 bases from V and 10 from J; bases not matched to a gene: 6. The chain's CDR3 is CASSSGQGWSPLHF. DNA for the CDR3: TGTGCCAGCAGCTCCGGACAGGGTTGGTCACCCCTCCACTTT.

The V call is TRBV4-3, the J call TRBJ2-3, with 11 nucleotides matching TRBD2. This CDR3 spans 18 amino acids. Germline V lookup: CDR1 LGHNA, CDR2 YSLEER. The V and J ends lost 2 bases and 4 bases, in that order; junction bases with no gene match: 11. CDR3 in DNA: TGCGCCAGCAGCCAAAGTGCTAGCGGGAGGATTCCCCCAGATACGCAGTATTTT. It is translated as CASSQSASGRIPPDTQYF.

The V gene is TRBV10-3, the J gene TRBJ1-4, with no clear D. Germline lookup yields CDR1 ENHRY and CDR2 SYGVKD. CDR3 length: 13 amino acids. V lost 11 bases and J lost 4, with 14 bases in between. CDR3 loop: CASGTVGNEKLFF. DNA for the CDR3: TGTGCCTCAGGAACGGTTGGTAATGAAAAACTGTTTTTT.

This sequence joins TRBV5-4 and TRBJ2-2; 7 bases line up with TRBD1. Trimming at V came to 0 bases and at J to 5 bases, leaving 4 bases not matched to a gene. The CDR3 runs to 15 residues. Germline CDR1 SGHNT, CDR2 YYREEE (reference sequence). The DNA of the CDR3 is TGTGCCAGCAGCTTGGCCGTACAGGGGACCGGGGAGCTGTTTTTT. It specifies CASSLAVQGTGELFF.

V and J are TRBV4-2 and TRBJ2-7, with TRBD1 as a possible D gene (5 bases). This CDR3 spans 15 amino acids. The V gene's germline CDR1 is LGHNA and CDR2 YNFKEQ. Trimming left V 4 bases short and J 0 bases short, with 13 bases between. The CDR3 DNA follows: TGTGCCAGCAGCCTGTCGACAGACAGCTCCTACGAGCAGTACTTC. The encoded protein is CASSLSTDSSYEQYF.

CDR3 sequence: CASSLDGDRRPQHF. The DNA of the CDR3 is TGTGCCAGCAGCTTAGATGGGGACAGGAGGCCCCAGCATTTT. This chain connects TRBV11-2 to TRBJ1-5; 8 bases line up with TRBD1. The CDR3 has 14 amino acids. The germline CDR1 and CDR2 sequences are SGHAT and FQNNGV. After removal of 0 bases from V and 9 bases from J, the junction contained 4 bases not matched to a gene. The whole variable domain, filled in from reference TRBV11-2 and TRBJ1-5, reads EAGVAQSPRYKIIEKRQSVAFWCNPISGHATLYWYQQILGQGPKLLIQFQNNGVVDDSQLPKDRFSAERLKGVDSTLKIQPAKLEDSAVYLCASSLDGDRRPQHFGDGTRLSIL.

A single count supports this clone. The J gene is TRBJ2-7, the V gene TRBV7-6; TRBD2 matches at 8 bases. The germline gives CDR1 SGHVS, CDR2 FNYEAQ. Trimming at V came to 0 bases and at J to 5 bases, leaving 9 bases not matched to a gene. The CDR3 sequence is 16 residues long. The chain's CDR3 is CASSLAQGLAYHEQYF. In DNA form, the CDR3 reads TGTGCCAGCAGCTTAGCGCAAGGACTAGCTTACCACGAGCAGTACTTC.

This chain uses TRBV19 with TRBJ1-5; D gene ambiguous. CDR1 is LNHDA and CDR2 is SQIVND in the germline V gene (reference sequence). This CDR3 contains 15 residues. Trimming stripped 1 base from V and 6 bases from J, with 13 bases between. DNA of the CDR3: TGTGCCAGTAGTATAGGAATCGGAGGTCTTCAGCCCCAGCATTTT. This sequence encodes CASSIGIGGLQPQHF.

This clone was counted a few times. This rearrangement joins TRBV30 to TRBJ2-5; D unresolved. Germline CDR1 is GTSNPN and CDR2 is SVGIG (reference sequence). This CDR3 has 13 amino acids. The V and J ends lost 0 bases and 5 bases respectively, with 10 bases between them. DNA for the CDR3: TGTGCCTGGAGTGTCATCTTTGCGGAGACCCAGTACTTC. It specifies CAWSVIFAETQYF.

The chain combines TRBV27 with TRBJ1-3; 8 positions match TRBD1. The V segment lost 5 bases and the J segment 4 bases; nucleotides outside the gene matches: 10. The CDR3 loop spans 16 amino acids. From germline, CDR1 is MNHEY and CDR2 SMNVEV (reference sequence). CDR3 amino acids: CASSKSGTGVGNTIYF. DNA of the CDR3: TGTGCCAGCAGTAAATCCGGGACAGGCGTGGGAAACACCATATATTTT.